These 5 T cell receptor beta chains originate from one sample sequenced in a study of cytomegalovirus exposure and HLA in healthy donors (dated by TCRdb to between 2016 and 2019). Receptor libraries were prepared by the immunoSEQ multiplex PCR assay. Here the immuneACCESS table is served through TCRdb, limited to in-frame sequences with V and J called. Missing clones are a known gap in these copies; in checked studies unresolved V genes cover under half, and the rest lacks a known reason. This sample is represented by some 80,000 clones; 90% to 95% of them were singletons. The ten largest clones represent 0.69% of the sample. Sequenced input: PBMCs. These receptors were collected from a woman younger than 35 in good health and CMV-seronegative.

The CDR3: CAWRPGRVYFF. The DNA for the CDR3 is TGTGCCTGGAGGCCAGGGAGGGTGTACTTCTTC. V and J are TRBV30 and TRBJ2-1; 7 nucleotides align to TRBD2. The CDR3 totals 11 residues. The germline CDR1 and CDR2 sequences are GTSNPN and SVGIG (reference sequence). V was pared by 3 bases and J by 16 bases, with 9 bases of the junction left unmatched. Based on the CDR3 plus reference TRBV30 and TRBJ2-1, the full variable domain is SQTIHQWPATLVQPVGSPLSLECTVEGTSNPNLYWYRQAAGRGLQLLFYSVGIGQISSEVPQNLSASRPQDRQFILSSKKLLLSDSGFYLCAWRPGRVYFFGPGTRLTVL.

The rearrangement uses TRBV28 and TRBJ1-2; D remains ambiguous. Trimming left V 2 bases short and J 0 bases short, with 10 bases between. Germline values: CDR1 MDHEN, CDR2 SYDVKM. This CDR3 has 15 amino acids. The CDR3 spells CASSLGRSSNYGYTF. The CDR3 region has the DNA TGTGCCAGCAGTTTAGGGAGATCCTCTAACTATGGCTACACCTTC.

The V gene is TRBV7-7, the J gene TRBJ2-5, with 11 bases matching TRBD1. Trimming cost V 5 bases and J 10 bases; bases outside gene matches: 12. Germline assignment: CDR1 SSHAT and CDR2 FNYEAQ (reference sequence). This CDR3 region has 15 residues. CDR3 sequence (DNA): TGTGCCAGCAGCCTTAGTGGGCCGGGACAGGGGGACCAGTACTTC. This translates into CASSLSGPGQGDQYF.

This clone was recorded a few times. The rearrangement links TRBV25-1 to TRBJ2-7, with D unresolved. The V end was cut by 7 bases, the J end by 3 bases, with 7 bases between. CDR3 length equals 11 residues. The germline CDR1 and CDR2 sequences are MGHDK and SYGVNS. Written as DNA, the CDR3 is TGTGCCAGCACCCAGTTCTACGAGCAGTACTTC. This translates into CASTQFYEQYF.

This clone has a single count. CDR3: CASGTDRGTTEAFF. CDR3 DNA sequence: TGTGCCAGCGGGACGGACAGGGGAACCACTGAAGCTTTCTTT. The V gene is TRBV7-9, the J gene TRBJ1-1; TRBD1 matches at 9 bases. CDR3 length: 14 residues. The germline CDR1 and CDR2 sequences are SEHNR and FQNEAQ (reference sequence). J gave up 4 bases and V 8 bases, and 8 bases lay outside the gene matches.